This T cell receptor beta chain was profiled in a study of cytomegalovirus exposure and HLA in healthy donors. Study-level points and caveats: Roughly uniform sequencing depth across donors was assumed, possibly incorrectly. It was shown in a later analysis that HLA-associated TCR beta chains were more clonally expanded than other, equally common chains.

As for the donors, each was a healthy bone marrow donor. Notes on this clone: Antigen unknown.

PCR was performed using 60 Vbeta and 13 Jbeta primers. Produced via immunoSEQ multiplex PCR; TCRdb's table is partial and in-frame only. The data contain 120,000 or so clones, approximately 80% of them singletons. This CDR3 has 15 amino acids. With 0 bases removed from V and 2 bases from J, the gap between germline ends came to 11 bases. From germline, CDR1 is SGHRS and CDR2 YFSETQ. The receptor's source is a man between 25 and 39 years old in good health and CMV-seropositive. Source material: PBMCs. This rearrangement joins TRBV5-1 to TRBJ2-5, with D possibly being TRBD2 (6 bases). The CDR3 is CASSLGGGAQETQYF. CDR3 DNA sequence: TGCGCCAGCAGCTTGGGAGGCGGGGCTCAAGAGACCCAGTACTTC.